This T cell receptor (beta chain) comes out of a study of blood T cell repertoires in COVID-19. At the level of the study: Italy, Spain and the United States were the sources of the convalescent and acute COVID-19 samples. T cells, B-cell-depleted T cells, or PBMCs provided the cDNA or gDNA that served as material.

Germline-derived CDR1 and CDR2 are SGHVS and FQNEAQ. V was pared by 4 bases and J by 0 bases, with 12 bases of the junction left unmatched. The CDR3 extends over 18 amino acids. Per the original data handling: The authors estimated nucleated cell counts from reference gene primer amplification. The data were produced by immunoSEQ multiplex PCR, yet TCRdb's version contains in-frame clones alone and is incomplete. D and trimming come from the DNA, and the V and J calls and clone size come from that table. Among over 100,000 clones listed, 65% to 85% were seen once. The sample comprised peripheral blood. The clonotype originates from a woman in her sixties or seventies with acute or convalescent COVID-19. J is TRBJ1-3 and V is TRBV7-8; TRBD1 matches at 7 bases. CDR3 sequence (DNA): TGTGCCAGCAGCTCACTTTGGCCCGGGACAGCCTCTGGAAACACCATATATTTT. As protein: CASSSLWPGTASGNTIYF. The whole variable domain, filled in from reference TRBV7-8 and TRBJ1-3, reads GAGVSQSPRYKVAKRGQDVALRCDPISGHVSLFWYQQALGQGPEFLTYFQNEAQLDKSGLPSDRFFAERPEGSVSTLKIQRTQQEDSAVYLCASSSLWPGTASGNTIYFGEGSWLTVV.